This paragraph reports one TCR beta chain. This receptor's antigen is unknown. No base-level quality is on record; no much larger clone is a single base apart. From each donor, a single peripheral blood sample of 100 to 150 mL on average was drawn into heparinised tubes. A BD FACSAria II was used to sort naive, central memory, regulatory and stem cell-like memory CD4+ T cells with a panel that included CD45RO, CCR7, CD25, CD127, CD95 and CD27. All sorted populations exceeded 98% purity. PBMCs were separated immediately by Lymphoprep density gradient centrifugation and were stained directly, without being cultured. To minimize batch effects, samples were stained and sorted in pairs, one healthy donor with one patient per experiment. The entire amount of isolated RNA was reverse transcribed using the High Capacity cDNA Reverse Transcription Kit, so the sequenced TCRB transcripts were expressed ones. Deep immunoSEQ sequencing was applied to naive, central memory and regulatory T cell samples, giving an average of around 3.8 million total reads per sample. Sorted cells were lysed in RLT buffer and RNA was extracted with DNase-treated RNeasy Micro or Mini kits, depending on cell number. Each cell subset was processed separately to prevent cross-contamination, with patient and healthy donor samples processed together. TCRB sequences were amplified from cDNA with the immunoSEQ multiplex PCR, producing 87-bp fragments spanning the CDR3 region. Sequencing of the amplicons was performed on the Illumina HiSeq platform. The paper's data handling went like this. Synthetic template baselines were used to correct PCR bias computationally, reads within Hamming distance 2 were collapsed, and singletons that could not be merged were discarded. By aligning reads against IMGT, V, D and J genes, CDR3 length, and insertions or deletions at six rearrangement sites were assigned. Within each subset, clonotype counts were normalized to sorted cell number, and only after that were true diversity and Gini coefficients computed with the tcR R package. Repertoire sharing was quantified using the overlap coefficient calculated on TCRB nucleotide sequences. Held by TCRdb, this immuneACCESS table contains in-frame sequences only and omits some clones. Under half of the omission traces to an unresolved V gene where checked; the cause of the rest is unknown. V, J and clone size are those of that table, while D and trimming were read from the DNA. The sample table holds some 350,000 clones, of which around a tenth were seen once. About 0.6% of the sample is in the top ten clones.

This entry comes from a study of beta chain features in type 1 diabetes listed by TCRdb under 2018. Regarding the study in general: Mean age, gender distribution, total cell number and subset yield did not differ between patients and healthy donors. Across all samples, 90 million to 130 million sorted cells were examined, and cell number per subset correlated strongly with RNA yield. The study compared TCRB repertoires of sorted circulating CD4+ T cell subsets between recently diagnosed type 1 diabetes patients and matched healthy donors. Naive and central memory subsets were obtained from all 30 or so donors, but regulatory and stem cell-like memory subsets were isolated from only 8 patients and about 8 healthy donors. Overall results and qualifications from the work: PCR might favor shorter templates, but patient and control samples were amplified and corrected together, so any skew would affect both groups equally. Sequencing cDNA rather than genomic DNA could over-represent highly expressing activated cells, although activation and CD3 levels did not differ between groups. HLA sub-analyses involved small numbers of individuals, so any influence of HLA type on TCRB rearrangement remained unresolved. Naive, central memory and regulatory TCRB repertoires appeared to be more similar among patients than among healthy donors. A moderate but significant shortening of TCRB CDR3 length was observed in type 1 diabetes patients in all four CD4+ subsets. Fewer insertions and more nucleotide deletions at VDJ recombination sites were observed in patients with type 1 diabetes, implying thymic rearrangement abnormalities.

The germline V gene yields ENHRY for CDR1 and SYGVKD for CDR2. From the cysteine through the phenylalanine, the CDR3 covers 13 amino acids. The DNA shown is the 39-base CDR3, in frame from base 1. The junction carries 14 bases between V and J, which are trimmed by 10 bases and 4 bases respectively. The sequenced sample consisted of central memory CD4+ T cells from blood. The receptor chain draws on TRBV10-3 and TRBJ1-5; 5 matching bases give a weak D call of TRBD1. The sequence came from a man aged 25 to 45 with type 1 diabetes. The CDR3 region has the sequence CASTGTENQPQHF. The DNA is TGTGCCAGCACCGGGACGGAGAATCAGCCCCAGCATTTT.